One sample yielded the 25 T cell receptor beta chains listed below, sequenced in a study of T cells in women clearing cervical HPV infection. Sequencing was performed with immunoSEQ multiplex PCR; in TCRdb, only in-frame clones are kept and a portion is missing. The sample data list 39,000 or so clones. Input material: blood buffy coat. These TCRs come from a woman aged 18 to 69 with a cervical HPV16 infection that either progressed to CIN3+ or cleared (not recorded which).

Comment on this clone: The read terminates 3 residues before the CDR3 end, so the remaining end is supplied by the germline J gene. The chain has TRBV6-2 or TRBV6-3 and TRBJ1-5, with TRBD1 as a possible D gene (6 bases). The V and J ends lost 10 bases and 3 bases respectively, with 25 bases between them. This CDR3 has 17 amino acids. Germline CDR1 is MNHEY and CDR2 is SVGEGT. The CDR3 here is CATLQPSDSTSNQPQHF. The DNA read from the CDR3 is TGTGCCACCCTTCAGCCCTCGGACAGTACGTCCAATCAGCCC.

As for this clone: The CDR3 end lies 3 residues beyond the end of the read and is filled in from the germline J gene. V and J are TRBV16 and TRBJ2-1; perhaps TRBD1 as D (6 bases). The V and J ends lost 4 bases and 8 bases respectively, with 18 bases between them. Germline assignment: CDR1 KGHSY and CDR2 FQNENV. The CDR3 is 15 residues long. The CDR3 is CASSLTGIYLDEQFF. The sequenced part of the CDR3 DNA is TGTGCCAGCAGCCTTACAGGGATTTACTTGGATGAG.

Regarding this clone: The CDR3 is cut off 3 residues early in the read; its end comes from the germline J gene. The J gene is TRBJ2-5, the V gene TRBV9, with TRBD1 identical over 10 bases. The junction had 9 bases not matched to a gene; V was cut back by 3 bases and J by 4 bases. CDR3 length equals 16 residues. The germline gives CDR1 SGDLS, CDR2 YYNGEE. CDR3 residues: CASSGLGTGEGETQYF. The CDR3 bases that were read are TGTGCCAGCAGCGGTCTGGGGACAGGGGAGGGAGAGACC.

On this clone itself: The read is 3 residues too short to cover the CDR3 end, so that end is filled in from the germline J gene. The rearrangement links TRBV6-1 to TRBJ2-3, with TRBD2 identical over 14 bases. Germline V gene sequence: CDR1 MNHNS, CDR2 SASEGT. The CDR3 covers 15 residues. The V segment lost 4 bases and the J segment 4 bases; nucleotides outside the gene matches: 1. CDR3 amino acids: CASSGLAGGPDTQYF. CDR3 DNA (partial): TGTGCCAGCAGTGGACTAGCGGGAGGGCCAGATACG.

With respect to this clone: The missing CDR3 end, 3 residues past where the read stops, is filled in from the germline J gene. The V gene is TRBV7-9, the J gene TRBJ1-5; a possible D gene is TRBD1 (5 bases). V lost 5 bases and J lost 2, with 10 bases in between. Looked up from germline, CDR1 is SEHNR and CDR2 is FQNEAQ (reference sequence). This CDR3 contains 14 residues. The CDR3 DNA, read in part, is TGTGCCAGCAGCCCCGGACAAGGCAATCAGCCC. Its protein product is CASSPGQGNQP. The whole CDR3 sequence reads CASSPGQGNQPQHF.

Remarks on this clone: With the read ending 3 residues before the CDR3 end, the germline J gene is used to fill in that end. The rearrangement links TRBV2 to TRBJ2-1; D is perhaps TRBD2 (5 bases). The CDR3 is 12 amino acids. CDR1 and CDR2 from the germline V gene are SNHLY and FYNNEI. V dropped 6 bases and J dropped 8 bases, with 11 bases sitting between them. The CDR3 region is CASSDTRDEQFF. The sequenced CDR3 bases are TGTGCCAGCAGCGATACTAGGGATGAG.

On this clone itself: The sequenced fragment ends 3 residues before the CDR3 boundary, so the rest is inferred from the germline J gene. V is TRBV7-3 and J is TRBJ2-7; 7 nucleotides agree with TRBD1. The CDR3 is 13 residues long. Looked up from germline, CDR1 is SGHTA and CDR2 is FQGTGA. J was trimmed by 1 base and V by 5 bases; bases with no gene match: 2. The DNA read from the CDR3 is TGTGCCAGCAGCCCGGGACAGTCCTACGAG. As protein: CASSPGQSYE. The entire CDR3 protein is CASSPGQSYEQYF.

CDR3 DNA, as far as it was read: TGTGCCAGCAGCTTATCCCCAGCGGTAGCGGGGGGATCAGAGACA. This sequence encodes CASSLSPAVAGGSET. The full CDR3 sequence reads CASSLSPAVAGGSETAFF. This chain connects TRBV7-6 to TRBJ1-1, with D maybe TRBD1 (5 bases). Read sequence stops 3 residues before the CDR3 end, and the germline J gene provides the missing end. CDR1 SGHVS and CDR2 FNYEAQ come from the germline V gene. The CDR3 spans 18 residues.

About this clone itself: The CDR3 end lies 3 residues beyond the end of the read and is filled in from the germline J gene. The chain employs TRBV19 and TRBJ2-7; D perhaps matches TRBD2 (6 bases). This CDR3 region has 15 residues. Per the germline V gene, CDR1 is LNHDA and CDR2 is SQIVND (reference sequence). Trimming shortened V by 8 bases and J by 2 bases, and 19 bases separated the two germline ends. The covered CDR3 bases are TGTGCCAGTCGTTCCCGACTGGGGGGTACCTACGAG. Protein product: CASRSRLGGTYE. The full CDR3 reads CASRSRLGGTYEQYF. The whole variable domain, remainder taken from reference TRBV19 and TRBJ2-7, is DGGITQSPKYLFRKEGQNVTLSCEQNLNHDAMYWYRQDPGQGLRLIYYSQIVNDFQKGDIAEGYSVSREKKESFPLTVTSAQKNPTAFYLCASRSRLGGTYEQYFGPGTRLTVT.

In the case of this clone: The read is 3 residues too short to cover the CDR3 end, so that end is filled in from the germline J gene. This rearrangement joins TRBV30 to TRBJ2-7, with 9 bases aligning to TRBD2. With 8 bases clipped from V and 1 base from J, the junction kept 6 bases outside the gene matches. The CDR3 sequence is 13 residues long. Germline V gene lookup returns CDR1 GTSNPN and CDR2 SVGIG (reference sequence). CDR3 bases read: TGTGCCCGTAGCGGGAGAGGGTCCTACGAG. Translated, it gives CARSGRGSYE. The whole CDR3 region reads CARSGRGSYEQYF.

Remarks on this clone: The read gets to within 3 residues of the CDR3 end, and the germline J gene fills in the rest. The chain has TRBV18 and TRBJ2-1, with 13 bases matching TRBD2. The germline V gene encodes CDR1 KGHSH and CDR2 LQKENI. This CDR3 is built from 15 residues. Trimming cost V 3 bases and J 7 bases; bases outside gene matches: 3. The part of the CDR3 DNA that was read is TGTGCCAGCTCACCCGGGACTAGCGGGAAGAATGAG. This codes for CASSPGTSGKNE. The whole CDR3 reads CASSPGTSGKNEQFF.

Of note for this clone: The CDR3 end falls 3 residues outside the read, so it is completed with the germline J gene. The chain employs TRBV20-1 and TRBJ1-2; D gene ambiguous. The CDR3 runs to 13 residues. Germline-derived CDR1 and CDR2 are DFQATT and SNEGSKA (reference sequence). V gave up 3 bases and J gave up 7 bases, with 15 bases separating them. The CDR3 is CSASGPAEGGYTF. Incomplete CDR3 DNA: TGCAGTGCTAGCGGTCCAGCCGAGGGTGGC.

As concerns this clone: Sequencing ends 3 residues short of the CDR3 end; the germline J gene provides the rest. V is TRBV5-1 and J is TRBJ1-6, with D perhaps TRBD1 (6 bases). V was trimmed by 4 bases and J by 9 bases, leaving 17 bases between them. The CDR3 loop spans 15 amino acids. The germline V gene encodes CDR1 SGHRS and CDR2 YFSETQ. The CDR3 bases that were read are TGCGCCAGCAGCCCGGGACAAATACTCACTTCACCC. Its translation: CASSPGQILTSP. The full CDR3 sequence reads CASSPGQILTSPLHF.

Notes on this clone: Read coverage stops 3 residues before the CDR3 terminus; the germline J gene supplies the remainder. V usage is TRBV20-1 and J usage is TRBJ1-1; D gene uncertain. The CDR3 contains 12 residues. CDR1 is DFQATT, CDR2 SNEGSKA, per germline (reference sequence). With 3 bases removed from V and 1 base from J, the gap between germline ends came to 6 bases. The chain's CDR3 is CSASPRNTEAFF. Partial CDR3 DNA: TGCAGTGCTAGTCCCAGGAACACTGAA.

With regard to this clone: The missing CDR3 end, 3 residues past where the read stops, is filled in from the germline J gene. V is TRBV2 and J is TRBJ2-5, with TRBD1 matching 11 bases. The CDR3 length is 15 residues. The germline gives CDR1 SNHLY, CDR2 FYNNEI. V lost 7 bases to trimming and J lost 4 bases; unmatched junction nucleotides: 8. The chain's CDR3 is CASTTDRGRTETQYF. The covered CDR3 bases are TGTGCCAGCACCACGGACAGGGGGCGCACAGAGACC.

A word on this clone: With the read ending 3 residues before the CDR3 end, the germline J gene is used to fill in that end. The chain recombines TRBV7-3 with TRBJ1-1; D is ambiguous. CDR1 SGHTA and CDR2 FQGTGA come from the germline V gene. With 4 bases removed from V and 3 bases from J, the gap between germline ends came to 9 bases. CDR3 size: 13 residues. CDR3 sequence reads: CASSSQEDTEAFF. Partial CDR3 DNA: TGTGCCAGCAGCTCCCAGGAAGACACTGAA. The full variable domain, rest sourced from reference TRBV7-3 and TRBJ1-1, is GAGVSQTPSNKVTEKGKYVELRCDPISGHTALYWYRQSLGQGPEFLIYFQGTGAADDSGLPNDRFFAVRPEGSVSTLKIQRTERGDSAVYLCASSSQEDTEAFFGQGTRLTVV.

The DNA read from the CDR3 is TGCAGTGCGCCCCAACCAGGGAGTATAGGAAACAATGAG. It encodes CSAPQPGSIGNNE. The entire CDR3 reads CSAPQPGSIGNNEQFF. The gene calls are TRBV20-1 and TRBJ2-1; D tentatively fits TRBD1 or TRBD2 (5 bases each). The CDR3 end is not reached by the read, which stops 3 residues before it; the germline J gene fills it in. Trimming left V 6 bases short and J 5 bases short, with 23 bases between. The CDR3 spans 16 residues. In germline, CDR1 is DFQATT, CDR2 SNEGSKA (reference sequence).

As to this clone: Sequencing ends 3 residues short of the CDR3 end; the germline J gene provides the rest. This sequence joins TRBV18 and TRBJ2-1; TRBD2 agrees at 9 bases. CDR1 is KGHSH and CDR2 is LQKENI in the germline V gene. J lost 5 bases, V lost 1 base, and 3 bases had no gene match. The CDR3 contains 15 residues. This CDR3 is CASSPLTSGNNEQFF. Partial CDR3 DNA: TGTGCCAGCTCACCACTGACTAGCGGCAACAATGAG.

Concerning this clone itself: The sequence runs out 3 residues before the end of the CDR3; the remainder is reconstructed from the germline J gene. This chain uses TRBV29-1 with TRBJ2-3, with D perhaps TRBD2 (5 bases). Germline-derived CDR1 and CDR2 are SQVTM and ANQGSEA. This CDR3 has 13 amino acids. The DNA read from the CDR3 is TGCAGCGTGGCACTAGAAGACCAAGAGACG. Translating gives CSVALEDQET. Given in full, the CDR3 is CSVALEDQETQYF.

The DNA read from the CDR3 is TGCGCCAGCAGCCAAGGCACTAGCGGGTTGTACGAG. Translated, it gives CASSQGTSGLYE. The whole CDR3 sequence is CASSQGTSGLYEQYF. The gene calls are TRBV4-1 and TRBJ2-7; TRBD2 matches at 9 bases. Read sequence stops 3 residues before the CDR3 end, and the germline J gene provides the missing end. CDR1 MGHRA and CDR2 YSYEKL come from the germline V gene. Trimming removed 1 base from V and 4 bases from J; junction bases left unmatched: 5. The CDR3 length is 15 residues.

Remarks on this clone: Read data end 3 residues before the CDR3 end; the end is taken from the germline J gene. The chain employs TRBV4-2 and TRBJ2-7; 7 bases fit TRBD2. CDR3 size: 18 residues. The V gene end was trimmed by 0 bases and the J gene end by 2 bases; junction bases not matched to a gene: 13. Germline CDR1 reads LGHNA; CDR2 reads YNFKEQ. CDR3 DNA (partial): TGTGCCAGCAGCCAAGACCATGCTGGGGGGGAATTGGCCTACGAG. This sequence encodes CASSQDHAGGELAYE. The full CDR3 reads CASSQDHAGGELAYEQYF.

As regards this clone: Read sequence stops 3 residues before the CDR3 end, and the germline J gene provides the missing end. The rearrangement joins TRBV5-1 to TRBJ2-2; D possibly corresponds to TRBD1 (6 bases). Per germline, CDR1 SGHRS and CDR2 YFSETQ. This CDR3 is built from 15 residues. The CDR3 loop reads CASSLQGAANEKLFF. The CDR3 DNA, read in part, is TGCGCCAGCAGCTTACAGGGAGCCGCTAATGAAAAG.

Concerning this clone itself: The CDR3 end lies 3 residues beyond the end of the read and is filled in from the germline J gene. The chain combines TRBV20-1 with TRBJ2-7, with TRBD1 identical over 9 bases. Germline assignment: CDR1 DFQATT and CDR2 SNEGSKA (reference sequence). The CDR3 runs 13 residues. Trimming at V came to 5 bases and at J to 4 bases, leaving 6 bases not matched to a gene. The CDR3 is CSAWTGVEYEQYF. The CDR3 bases that were read are TGCAGTGCTTGGACAGGGGTTGAGTACGAG.

A note on this clone: The sequenced fragment ends 3 residues before the CDR3 boundary, so the rest is inferred from the germline J gene. The rearrangement uses TRBV20-1 and TRBJ2-5, with D possibly TRBD2 on 6 matching bases. Per germline, CDR1 DFQATT and CDR2 SNEGSKA (reference sequence). V lost 0 bases and J 2 bases, leaving 7 bases between the germline ends. This CDR3 is 13 amino acids long. The sequenced CDR3 bases are TGCAGTGCTAGAGAGGCGGGGCAAGAGACC. This sequence encodes CSAREAGQET. The whole CDR3 protein is CSAREAGQETQYF.

With respect to this clone: The missing CDR3 end, 3 residues past where the read stops, is filled in from the germline J gene. The chain combines TRBV10-3 with TRBJ2-7; D might be TRBD1 (6 bases). The CDR3 is 14 amino acids. The germline V gene encodes CDR1 ENHRY and CDR2 SYGVKD. With 3 bases removed from V and 5 bases from J, the gap between germline ends came to 14 bases. The CDR3: CAISDEGVGNEQYF. The sequenced CDR3 bases are TGTGCCATCAGTGATGAGGGGGTAGGAAACGAG.